Below, one T cell receptor beta chain is given with its context. The sample originates from a study of monozygotic twins with inflammatory bowel disease. Whole-blood RNA isolation (total RNA) proceeded without T cell sorting. No DNA is given; TCRdb re-called the 5' RACE reads and lists each CDR3 protein once. Its table lists roughly 140,000 distinct CDR3 sequences. The CDR3 runs 14 residues. In germline, CDR1 is SGHVS, CDR2 FQNEAQ. Sample: blood. The clonotype comes from a human donor with ulcerative colitis or Crohn's disease, or a healthy co-twin of an affected twin (not recorded which). The chain couples TRBV7-8 to TRBJ1-2. The CDR3 loop is CASSTNSDYYGYTF.